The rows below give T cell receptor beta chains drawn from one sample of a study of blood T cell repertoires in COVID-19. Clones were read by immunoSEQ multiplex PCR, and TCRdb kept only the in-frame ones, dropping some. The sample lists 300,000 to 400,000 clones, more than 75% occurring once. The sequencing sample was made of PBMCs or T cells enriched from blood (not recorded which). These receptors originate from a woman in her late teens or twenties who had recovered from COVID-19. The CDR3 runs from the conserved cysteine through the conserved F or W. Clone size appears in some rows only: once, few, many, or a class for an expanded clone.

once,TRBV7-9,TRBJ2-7,CASSFDTYEQYF
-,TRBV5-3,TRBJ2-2,CARSFRGRGSLETGELFF
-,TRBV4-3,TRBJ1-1,CASSPGDGLNTEAFF
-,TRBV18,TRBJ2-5,CASSPPRYQETQYF
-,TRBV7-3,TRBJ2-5,CASSPHGDYRRQETQYF
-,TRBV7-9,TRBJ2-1,CASSSLRGGALDEQFF
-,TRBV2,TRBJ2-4,CASSPFQGVNIQYF
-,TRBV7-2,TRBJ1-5,CASSPSATDQPQHF
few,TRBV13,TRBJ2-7,CASSPIQGSLYEQYF
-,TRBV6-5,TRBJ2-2,CASSPVLGNTGELFF
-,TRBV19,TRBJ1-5,CASSITGVVGQPQHF
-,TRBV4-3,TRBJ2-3,CASSPFGTKGDTQYF
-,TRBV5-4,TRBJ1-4,CASSLSRGLGEKLFF
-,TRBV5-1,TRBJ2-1,CASSLGGQGNNEQFF
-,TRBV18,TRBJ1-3,CASSPGQGSSGNTIYF
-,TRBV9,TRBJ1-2,CASSVMDRANYGYTF
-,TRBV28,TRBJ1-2,CASRPTATNYGYTF
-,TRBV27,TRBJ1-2,CASRSRGQGLGGYTF
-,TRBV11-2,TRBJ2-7,CASGLSNEQYF
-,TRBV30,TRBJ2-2,CAWRSGGTGELFF
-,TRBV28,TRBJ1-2,CASRPNSYGYTF
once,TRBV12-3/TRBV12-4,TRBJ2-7,CASSYRFDEQYF
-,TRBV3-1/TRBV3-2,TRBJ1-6,CASSQDGQLMNSPLHF
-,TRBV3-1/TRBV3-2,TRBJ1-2,CASSQDRDRVGYGYTF
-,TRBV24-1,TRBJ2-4,CATNPPQLDLRYIQYF
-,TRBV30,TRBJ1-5,CAWSRSTGSNNQPQHF
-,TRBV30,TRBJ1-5,CAWTETRAGPQHF
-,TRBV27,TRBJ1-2,CASRLGRRDGYTF
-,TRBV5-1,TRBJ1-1,CASRGLTENTEAFF
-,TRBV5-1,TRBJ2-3,CASSLAPLTSTDTQYF
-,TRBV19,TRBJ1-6,CASSLQGNRGNYNSPLHF
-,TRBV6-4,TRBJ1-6,CASSTGSDSPLHF
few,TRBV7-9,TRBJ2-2,CASSPGPDSDTTGELFF
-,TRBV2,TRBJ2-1,CASRGLLGWGFF
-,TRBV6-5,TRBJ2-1,CASSYSPGHHNEQFF